These 27 T cell receptor beta chains were all obtained from the same sample, sequenced in a study of blood T cell repertoires in COVID-19. Sequenced by immunoSEQ multiplex PCR; TCRdb stores in-frame clones only, minus some. The table has 96,000 or so clones, roughly 88% seen once; the top ten hold roughly 2.8%. The sequenced sample was peripheral blood. The receptors were sampled from a woman of 80 years or more with acute or convalescent COVID-19.

The gene calls are TRBV18 and TRBJ2-3; the match to TRBD2 covers 10 bases. This CDR3 is built from 16 residues. Germline V gene data show CDR1 as KGHSH and CDR2 as LQKENI. V was clipped by 3 bases and J by 1 base; unmatched bases: 4. The CDR3 region is CASSPRLAGRTDTQYF. The CDR3 DNA reads TGTGCCAGCTCACCTCGACTAGCGGGCCGCACAGATACGCAGTATTTT.

This clone was found once. The rearrangement joins TRBV3-1 (or the pseudogene TRBV3-2) to TRBJ2-7; 9 bases align to TRBD1. After removal of 3 bases from V and 6 bases from J, the junction contained 6 bases not matched to a gene. The CDR3 has 14 residues. Germline CDR1 and CDR2: LGHDT and YNNKEL (reference sequence). CDR3 in amino acids: CASSHRDRESEQYF. The CDR3, as DNA: TGTGCCAGCAGCCACAGGGACAGGGAAAGCGAGCAGTACTTC.

This chain connects TRBV19 to TRBJ1-2, with TRBD1 matching over 7 bases. The length of the CDR3 is 15 residues. Per germline, CDR1 LNHDA and CDR2 SQIVND (reference sequence). Trimming at V came to 6 bases and at J to 3 bases, leaving 10 bases not matched to a gene. The CDR3 sequence is CASRRGTAFDYGYTF. CDR3 coding DNA: TGTGCCAGTAGAAGGGGGACAGCTTTCGACTATGGCTACACCTTC.

The V gene is TRBV9, the J gene TRBJ2-3; 9 bases match TRBD2. CDR3 size: 16 residues. CDR1 is SGDLS, CDR2 YYNGEE, per germline. Trimming at V came to 4 bases and at J to 3 bases, leaving 9 bases not matched to a gene. CDR3 nucleotide sequence: TGTGCCAGCAGCCACTATGCGGGGGGGGCAACAGATACGCAGTATTTT. Translation: CASSHYAGGATDTQYF. Filled out from reference TRBV9 and TRBJ2-3, the complete variable domain reads DSGVTQTPKHLITATGQRVTLRCSPRSGDLSVYWYQQSLDQGLQFLIQYYNGEERAKGNILERFSAQQFPDLHSELNLSSLELGDSALYFCASSHYAGGATDTQYFGPGTRLTVL.

The gene calls are TRBV18 and TRBJ1-1, with TRBD1 identical over 8 bases. Trimming took 6 bases from V and 5 from J; bases not matched to a gene: 20. This CDR3 comprises 18 residues. Germline-derived CDR1 and CDR2 are KGHSH and LQKENI. For the CDR3, the DNA is TGTGCCAGCTCCCCTTTTCCCGGGCAGGGGGCCCCGAGGACTGAAGCTTTCTTT. It encodes CASSPFPGQGAPRTEAFF.

This chain's CDR3 is CSASTPGLAYEQYF. The CDR3 DNA reads as TGCAGTGCTAGTACCCCGGGACTAGCCTACGAGCAGTACTTC. This sequence joins TRBV20-1 and TRBJ2-7; TRBD2 aligns across 8 bases. Germline lookup yields CDR1 DFQATT and CDR2 SNEGSKA (reference sequence). V shed 3 bases and J 2 bases; nucleotides not matched to a gene: 6. The CDR3 is 14 amino acids.

The chain recombines TRBV5-4 with TRBJ1-1; 8 nucleotides agree with TRBD1. The CDR3 is made up of 16 amino acids. Per the germline V gene, CDR1 is SGHNT and CDR2 is YYREEE (reference sequence). V was clipped by 9 bases and J by 2 bases; unmatched bases: 15. The CDR3 DNA reads TGTGCCACCACACAGGGGGGGGGCTTAACAAACACTGAAGCTTTCTTT. Protein sequence: CATTQGGGLTNTEAFF.

This clone was seen a handful of times. V gene TRBV20-1 combines with J gene TRBJ1-5, with D tentatively TRBD1 (6 bases). The CDR3 sequence is 14 residues long. V gave up 3 bases and J gave up 3 bases, with 12 bases separating them. Per germline, CDR1 DFQATT and CDR2 SNEGSKA (reference sequence). The CDR3 spells CSASTGRPNQPQHF. As DNA, the CDR3 is TGCAGTGCTAGTACAGGGAGACCCAATCAGCCCCAGCATTTT.

The chain combines TRBV7-8 with TRBJ1-1; the D is unclear. Trimming took 1 base from V and 0 from J, leaving 3 bases between them. The germline V gene has CDR1 SGHVS and CDR2 FQNEAQ. This CDR3 region has 13 residues. In nucleotides, the CDR3 is TGTGCCAGCAGCTTAGTCGTGAACACTGAAGCTTTCTTT. Amino acids: CASSLVVNTEAFF.

This sequence joins TRBV20-1 and TRBJ2-7; a weak D match, TRBD1 (6 bases). CDR1 is DFQATT and CDR2 is SNEGSKA in the germline V gene (reference sequence). V lost 3 bases, J lost 5 bases, and 8 bases lay in between. CDR3 size: 11 residues. The CDR3 protein is CSARGAHEQYF. The CDR3 region has the DNA TGCAGTGCTAGGGGGGCCCACGAGCAGTACTTC.

The rearrangement links TRBV7-2 to TRBJ1-1; a possible D gene is TRBD1 (5 bases). V was cut by 6 bases and J by 2 bases, with 16 bases left in between. CDR3 size: 15 residues. Germline V gene sequence: CDR1 SGHTA, CDR2 FQGNSA. In DNA, the CDR3 is TGTGCCAGCAGTACTGGGGGGATAATAAACACTGAAGCTTTCTTT. Amino acid sequence: CASSTGGIINTEAFF.

The genes are TRBV4-1 and TRBJ1-6, with 7 bases identical to TRBD1. This CDR3 has 16 residues. J lost 3 bases, V lost 2 bases, and 4 bases had no gene match. In germline, CDR1 is MGHRA, CDR2 YSYEKL. The CDR3 coding sequence is TGCGCCAGCAGCCAACCCGGGACAGTCTATAATTCACCCCTCCACTTT. Translation gives CASSQPGTVYNSPLHF.

This clone is a singleton in its sample. The chain joins TRBV7-3 to TRBJ2-1, with a weak D call TRBD1 (6 bases). CDR1 SGHTA and CDR2 FQGTGA come from the germline V gene. The V end was cut by 4 bases, the J end by 6 bases, with 10 bases between. There are 13 residues in the CDR3. The CDR3 DNA follows: TGTGCCAGCAGCTCCACAGGGCGCAATGAGCAGTTCTTC. Translating gives CASSSTGRNEQFF.

The rearrangement links TRBV7-3 to TRBJ1-1; 8 bases map to TRBD1. This CDR3 has 13 amino acids. Germline CDR1 and CDR2: SGHTA and FQGTGA. The trim removed 5 bases at V and 5 bases at J, leaving 4 bases unmatched. The CDR3 loop is CASSKDRVTEAFF. The CDR3 DNA sequence: TGTGCCAGCAGCAAGGACAGGGTAACTGAAGCTTTCTTT.

The rearrangement uses TRBV29-1 and TRBJ1-5; TRBD1 agrees at 9 bases. Germline CDR1 reads SQVTM; CDR2 reads ANQGSEA. V lost 6 bases and J lost 5; bases outside the gene matches: 5. The length of the CDR3 is 13 residues. This chain's CDR3 is CSVGQGSYQPQHF. The CDR3 nucleotides read TGCAGCGTCGGACAGGGGAGCTATCAGCCCCAGCATTTT.

This sequence joins TRBV5-1 and TRBJ1-1; D gene uncertain. The V end was cut by 1 base, the J end by 5 bases, with 12 bases between. Germline lookup yields CDR1 SGHRS and CDR2 YFSETQ. CDR3 length: 14 residues. CDR3 loop: CASSLSGINTEAFF. For the CDR3, the DNA is TGCGCCAGCAGCTTGTCCGGGATTAATACTGAAGCTTTCTTT.

The chain links TRBV7-8 to TRBJ1-4, with a possible D match to TRBD1 (6 bases). The CDR3 is 14 amino acids. Germline CDR1 SGHVS, CDR2 FQNEAQ. V was shortened by 3 bases and J by 3 bases, with 8 bases between the two germline ends. The CDR3 DNA follows: TGTGCCAGCAGCTTCACAGGGCCTAATGAAAAACTGTTTTTT. This encodes CASSFTGPNEKLFF.

This chain uses TRBV7-2 with TRBJ1-5, with D unclear. The germline CDR1 and CDR2 sequences are SGHTA and FQGNSA. The V and J ends lost 2 bases and 5 bases respectively, with 7 bases between them. The CDR3 length is 13 residues. DNA for the CDR3: TGTGCCAGCAGCTTAATCCAGGATCAGCCCCAGCATTTT. Translating it yields CASSLIQDQPQHF.

CDR3 coding DNA: TGTGCCAGCAGTTGGGGACTAGCGGGAGGGCCGGGCACCGGGGAGCTGTTTTTT. Translated: CASSWGLAGGPGTGELFF. The V and J genes are TRBV28 and TRBJ2-2; 16 bases map to TRBD2. Germline V gene lookup returns CDR1 MDHEN and CDR2 SYDVKM. The trim removed 4 bases at V and 4 bases at J, leaving 6 bases unmatched. CDR3 length: 18 residues.

The chain has TRBV6-5 and TRBJ1-1; D is possibly TRBD1 (6 bases). Deletions cut 2 bases from V and 2 bases from J, with 15 bases between. CDR1 and CDR2 (germline): MNHEY, SVGAGI. The CDR3 spans 16 residues. The CDR3 coding sequence is TGTGCCAGCAGTTACGGCGGGGGCAAAGGCAACACTGAAGCTTTCTTT. Translating it yields CASSYGGGKGNTEAFF.

The chain uses TRBV6-5 and TRBJ2-1, with TRBD2 matching over 8 bases. V lost 6 bases, J lost 6 bases, and 10 bases stayed unmatched. The germline V gene has CDR1 MNHEY and CDR2 SVGAGI. The CDR3 is made up of 15 amino acids. As DNA, the CDR3 is TGTGCCAGCAGCTTCGACGGGGGGGCGGCCAATGAGCAGTTCTTC. This gives the protein CASSFDGGAANEQFF.

V and J are TRBV28 and TRBJ1-2; 7 positions agree with TRBD1. The germline gives CDR1 MDHEN, CDR2 SYDVKM. The CDR3 loop spans 15 amino acids. The V segment lost 1 base and the J segment 3 bases; nucleotides outside the gene matches: 5. The CDR3 protein is CASSLSGQVHYGYTF. Written as DNA, the CDR3 is TGTGCCAGCAGTTTATCCGGACAGGTTCACTATGGCTACACCTTC.

The DNA for the CDR3 is TGTGCCAGCAGCCGCGTCGGGGACTATGGCTACACCTTC. This gives the protein CASSRVGDYGYTF. The V gene is TRBV3-1 (or the pseudogene TRBV3-2), the J gene TRBJ1-2; D gene ambiguous. CDR3 size: 13 residues. Trimming removed 4 bases from V and 3 bases from J, with 9 bases in between. The V gene's germline CDR1 is LGHDT and CDR2 YNNKEL (reference sequence).

The chain couples TRBV28 to TRBJ1-2; weak D call: TRBD1 (5 bases). The CDR3 has 14 residues. Deletions cut 6 bases from V and 5 bases from J, with 16 bases between. Germline lookup yields CDR1 MDHEN and CDR2 SYDVKM. CDR3 sequence (DNA): TGTGCCAGCAGCTCTGGGGGGGAGGTTTATGGCTACACCTTC. The encoded protein is CASSSGGEVYGYTF.

This chain links TRBV10-3 with TRBJ1-2; D not certain. The CDR3 spans 15 residues. The V gene's germline CDR1 is ENHRY and CDR2 SYGVKD. Trimming left V 3 bases short and J 2 bases short, with 13 bases between. CDR3 residues: CAISESPGYNYGYTF. The CDR3 DNA follows: TGTGCCATCAGTGAAAGTCCCGGGTACAACTATGGCTACACCTTC.

The genes are TRBV4-2 and TRBJ2-7, with TRBD2 identical over 9 bases. This CDR3 region has 17 residues. The V gene's germline CDR1 is LGHNA and CDR2 YNFKEQ. Trimming took 0 bases from V and 4 from J; bases not matched to a gene: 10. CDR3 in amino acids: CASSQDQGAGGIYEQYF. In DNA, the CDR3 is TGTGCCAGCAGCCAAGATCAGGGAGCGGGGGGAATATACGAGCAGTACTTC.

The chain carries TRBV27 and TRBJ1-2; D remains ambiguous. The V end was cut by 5 bases, the J end by 2 bases, with 15 bases between. The CDR3 is made up of 15 amino acids. Germline assignment: CDR1 MNHEY and CDR2 SMNVEV (reference sequence). CDR3: CASSGGGRGNYGYTF. CDR3 coding DNA: TGTGCCAGCAGTGGTGGCGGGCGAGGGAACTATGGCTACACCTTC.